The T cell receptor beta chain under discussion was sequenced for a study of early T cells in non-severe SARS-CoV-2 infection. Study-level findings and limits: Clonotype matching in VDJdb favored anti-spike CD8 responses and did not capture private and CD4 specificities.

Germline lookup yields CDR1 MNHEY and CDR2 SMNVEV (reference sequence). Trimming at V came to 4 bases and at J to 7 bases, leaving 8 bases not matched to a gene. This CDR3 spans 17 amino acids. This clonotype was detected ten times or more. The antigen is unknown. Attached unique molecular identifiers marked individual cDNA molecules. TCRdb redid the calling of the 5' RACE reads with MiXCR, one entry per CDR3 protein. This table has around 50,000 distinct CDR3 sequences, around 10% appearing once. Source material: whole blood. The TCR was taken from an adult who was a healthcare worker with PCR-confirmed SARS-CoV-2 infection or an uninfected control (not recorded which). V and J are TRBV27 and TRBJ2-3; TRBD2 matches 16 bases. CDR3 residues: CASSSGTSGRASNTQYF. In nucleotides, the CDR3 is TGTGCCAGCAGTTCCGGGACTAGCGGGAGGGCGAGTAATACGCAGTATTTT.